These T cell receptor beta chains were read from a single sample in a study of radiation and T cells in renal cell carcinoma. Assay used: immunoSEQ multiplex PCR; TCRdb lists only in-frame clones, some missing. Here the sample spans roughly 150,000 clones, 80% to 90% being singletons. Sequencing used blood, obtained from a patient whose treatment included radiotherapy and nephrectomy. The receptors were gathered from a woman in her fifties or sixties with renal cell carcinoma. Both conserved end residues are part of each CDR3. Fields, in order: V gene, clone size, D gene, J gene, CDR3 DNA, CDR3 protein. The D gene is left open where the match is weak. Clone size is shown for a subset of rows, as once, few, many or a class of expanded clone.

V: TRBV4-1; size: -; D: TRBD1; J: TRBJ1-5; DNA: TGCGCCAGCAGCCAAATCGACAGGGGCAATCAGCCCCAGCATTTT; CDR3: CASSQIDRGNQPQHF
V: TRBV10-2; size: -; D: -; J: TRBJ2-3; DNA: TGCGCCGGGGGACCGAGACCAGATACGCAGTATTTT; CDR3: CAGGPRPDTQYF
V: TRBV7-8; size: -; D: -; J: TRBJ1-2; DNA: TGTGCCAGCAGCTCCGAATTCTATGGCTACACCTTC; CDR3: CASSSEFYGYTF
V: TRBV18; size: -; D: -; J: TRBJ1-4; DNA: TGTGCCAGCTCACCACGGGGTACAACTAATGAAAAACTGTTTTTT; CDR3: CASSPRGTTNEKLFF
V: TRBV9; size: -; D: TRBD2; J: TRBJ2-3; DNA: TGTGCCAGCAGCCCAAGGACTAGCGGGGCCCGCACAGATACGCAGTATTTT; CDR3: CASSPRTSGARTDTQYF
V: TRBV21-1; size: -; D: -; J: TRBJ1-1; DNA: TGTGCCAGCAGCAAAGAGTGGGAGTTCGCTGAAGCTTTCTTT; CDR3: CASSKEWEFAEAFF
V: TRBV5-1; size: -; D: TRBD1; J: TRBJ1-2; DNA: TGCGCCAGCAGCCCGGACAGGGTGGAAGGCTACACCTTC; CDR3: CASSPDRVEGYTF
V: TRBV9; size: -; D: -; J: TRBJ1-5; DNA: TGTGCCAGCAGCGTAGGAGGGGGGGGATCAATGCATTTT; CDR3: CASSVGGGGSMHF
V: TRBV29-1; size: -; D: -; J: TRBJ2-2; DNA: TGCAGCGTTGATCACAGAAAGACCGGGGAGCTGTTTTTT; CDR3: CSVDHRKTGELFF
V: TRBV6-5; size: -; D: -; J: TRBJ2-3; DNA: TGTGCCAGCAGTTACGGCGGAAGCACAGATACGCAGTATTTT; CDR3: CASSYGGSTDTQYF
V: TRBV16; size: -; D: -; J: TRBJ1-6; DNA: TGTGCCAGCTCTGACAGTCCGAGGGATTCACCCCTCCACTTT; CDR3: CASSDSPRDSPLHF
V: TRBV7-2; size: -; D: -; J: TRBJ1-5; DNA: TGTGCCAGCAGCTTGGAAGGTCGTAACAATCAGCCCCAGCATTTT; CDR3: CASSLEGRNNQPQHF
V: TRBV11-2; size: few; D: TRBD1; J: TRBJ2-2; DNA: TGTGCCAGCAGCTTAAACAAGGGGGCAGTAACCGGGGAGCTGTTTTTT; CDR3: CASSLNKGAVTGELFF
V: TRBV7-8; size: few; D: TRBD1; J: TRBJ1-6; DNA: TGTGCCAGCAGCTTAGAGGGGGCCGGCTCACCCCTCCACTTT; CDR3: CASSLEGAGSPLHF
V: TRBV9; size: -; D: -; J: TRBJ1-6; DNA: TGTGCCAGCGGCTGGGGCGGGGCGAGCTCCTATAATTCACCCCTCCACTTT; CDR3: CASGWGGASSYNSPLHF
V: TRBV5-1; size: once; D: TRBD1; J: TRBJ1-2; DNA: TGCGCCAGCAGCCTCAGACAGGGTGGCTATGGCTACACCTTC; CDR3: CASSLRQGGYGYTF
V: TRBV6-5; size: -; D: -; J: TRBJ1-3; DNA: TGTGCCAGCAGTTACGAGTCGGGGGACACCATATATTTT; CDR3: CASSYESGDTIYF
V: TRBV5-1; size: -; D: -; J: TRBJ1-5; DNA: TGCGCCAGCAGCCCGGCCGGCAATCAGCCCCAGCATTTT; CDR3: CASSPAGNQPQHF
V: TRBV7-3; size: -; D: -; J: TRBJ2-5; DNA: TGTGCCAGCAGCTTAACCGGAGGGACCCAGTACTTC; CDR3: CASSLTGGTQYF
V: TRBV5-4; size: -; D: TRBD1; J: TRBJ1-2; DNA: TGTGCCAGCAGCTTTTCAGGGGACAGGGGGCATGGCTACACCTTC; CDR3: CASSFSGDRGHGYTF
V: TRBV14; size: -; D: -; J: TRBJ1-1; DNA: TGTGCCAGCAGCATGAGCCGGGGCACTGAAGCTTTCTTT; CDR3: CASSMSRGTEAFF
V: TRBV7-2; size: -; D: -; J: TRBJ2-2; DNA: TGTGCCAGCAGAACAGGACAGTTAACCGGGGAGCTGTTTTTT; CDR3: CASRTGQLTGELFF
V: TRBV7-8; size: -; D: TRBD1; J: TRBJ1-2; DNA: TGTGCCAGCAGGCCTGGGGACAGGGGGCAGGCTAACTATGGCTACACCTTC; CDR3: CASRPGDRGQANYGYTF
V: TRBV7-6; size: -; D: -; J: TRBJ2-7; DNA: TGTGCCAGCACCCCAGGGGCAGGATCCTACGAGCAGTACTTC; CDR3: CASTPGAGSYEQYF
V: TRBV2; size: -; D: TRBD2; J: TRBJ2-3; DNA: TGTGCCAGCCGGCCCTGGGGGGGGAAGGACACGCAGTATTTT; CDR3: CASRPWGGKDTQYF
V: TRBV29-1; size: -; D: -; J: TRBJ1-1; DNA: TGCAGCGTTGCGGGCCAGGTCGAAGCTTTCTTT; CDR3: CSVAGQVEAFF
V: TRBV5-1; size: -; D: -; J: TRBJ1-6; DNA: TGCGCCACCAACGAGGGGCTCGGTTATTCACCCCTCCACTTT; CDR3: CATNEGLGYSPLHF
V: TRBV6-1; size: -; D: TRBD2; J: TRBJ2-1; DNA: TGTGCCAGCAGTGAAGTCCTAGCGGGGGGTAAGGATGAGCAGTTCTTC; CDR3: CASSEVLAGGKDEQFF
V: TRBV4-1; size: -; D: TRBD1; J: TRBJ1-3; DNA: TGCGCCAGCAGCCGCAGGCAGGGGGCTTCGGGAAACACCATATATTTT; CDR3: CASSRRQGASGNTIYF
V: TRBV7-6; size: -; D: -; J: TRBJ2-3; DNA: TGTGCCAGCAGCTTAGGACCAGGGCTCTTATCTAGCACAGATACGCAGTATTTT; CDR3: CASSLGPGLLSSTDTQYF
V: TRBV5-6; size: -; D: -; J: TRBJ2-6; DNA: TGTGCCAGCAGCTTTATTGATTCTGGGGCCAACGTCCTGACTTTC; CDR3: CASSFIDSGANVLTF
V: TRBV10-2; size: -; D: -; J: TRBJ1-5; DNA: TGCGCCAGCAGTGACTGGACGGTTAGCAATCAGCCCCAGCATTTT; CDR3: CASSDWTVSNQPQHF
V: TRBV7-9; size: -; D: -; J: TRBJ1-2; DNA: TGTGCCAGCAGCTTACCGGTAGCTAACTATGGCTACACCTTC; CDR3: CASSLPVANYGYTF
V: TRBV11-3; size: -; D: TRBD1; J: TRBJ2-2; DNA: TGTGCCAGCAGCGTAGGGACAGGGCGCGCCGGGGAGCTGTTTTTT; CDR3: CASSVGTGRAGELFF
V: TRBV5-1; size: -; D: -; J: TRBJ2-3; DNA: TGCGCCAGCAGCAAAGGTGCAGATACGCAGTATTTT; CDR3: CASSKGADTQYF
V: TRBV7-9; size: -; D: TRBD1; J: TRBJ1-5; DNA: TGTGCCAGCAGTTTGGGACAGAAACATCAGCCCCAGCATTTT; CDR3: CASSLGQKHQPQHF
V: TRBV6-5; size: -; D: -; J: TRBJ1-6; DNA: TGTGCCAGCAGTTATCTTGCCCCGGACGGGTCACCCCTCCACTTT; CDR3: CASSYLAPDGSPLHF
V: TRBV29-1; size: -; D: -; J: TRBJ1-5; DNA: TGCAGCGTTGGGAGCCTGGATGGCAATCAGCCCCAGCATTTT; CDR3: CSVGSLDGNQPQHF
V: TRBV5-1; size: -; D: TRBD1; J: TRBJ2-2; DNA: TGCGCCAGCAGCTCCCAGGGGGCATCGACCGGGGAGCTGTTTTTT; CDR3: CASSSQGASTGELFF
V: TRBV19; size: -; D: TRBD2; J: TRBJ2-1; DNA: TGTGCCAGTAGTGGTAGCGGGGGGGCCGGCTCGCAGTTCTTC; CDR3: CASSGSGGAGSQFF
V: TRBV28; size: once; D: TRBD1; J: TRBJ1-2; DNA: TGTGCCAGCAGCTCCCCAGGGGGTGGGGAGTGGTATGGCTACACCTTC; CDR3: CASSSPGGGEWYGYTF
V: TRBV9; size: -; D: TRBD1; J: TRBJ1-2; DNA: TGTGCCAGCAGCAAAACACCAGGGGGAGGCTACACCTTC; CDR3: CASSKTPGGGYTF
V: TRBV5-5; size: -; D: -; J: TRBJ1-3; DNA: TGTGCCAGCAGCTTGGGTGGAAACACCATATATTTT; CDR3: CASSLGGNTIYF